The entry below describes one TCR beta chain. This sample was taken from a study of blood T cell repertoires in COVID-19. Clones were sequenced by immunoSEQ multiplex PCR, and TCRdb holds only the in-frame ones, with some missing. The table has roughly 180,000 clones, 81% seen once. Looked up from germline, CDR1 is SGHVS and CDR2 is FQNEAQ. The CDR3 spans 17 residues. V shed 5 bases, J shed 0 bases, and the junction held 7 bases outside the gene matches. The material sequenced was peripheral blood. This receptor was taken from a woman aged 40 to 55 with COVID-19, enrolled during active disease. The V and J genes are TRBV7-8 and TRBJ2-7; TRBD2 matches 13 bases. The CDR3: CASSVGLAGENSYEQYF. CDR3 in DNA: TGTGCCAGCAGCGTTGGACTAGCGGGAGAGAACTCCTACGAGCAGTACTTC.